This is a list of T cell receptor beta chains from one sample in a study of tumor-infiltrating lymphocytes in primary liver carcinoma. TCRdb redid the calling of the multiplex PCR reads with MiXCR, one entry per CDR3 protein. The sample consists of more than 150,000 distinct CDR3 sequences, roughly 60% of them appearing once. Material: peripheral blood. The receptors stem from a man aged 40-55 years with primary liver carcinoma and hepatitis B virus infection. CDR3s include the opening cysteine and the closing phenylalanine or tryptophan. The order of the fields is J gene, V gene, CDR3 length, CDR3 protein.

>TRBJ1-1|TRBV30|14
CARSVPGQLTRAFF
>TRBJ2-7|TRBV28|16
CASSLSWDREFNEQYF
>TRBJ2-3|TRBV12-3/TRBV12-4|18
CASKERFSRSRGIDTQYF
>TRBJ2-7|TRBV29-1|12
CSPWTGVDEQYF
>TRBJ2-7|TRBV4-2|14
CASSQGGQTYEQYF
>TRBJ2-1|TRBV6-5|14
CASRGTSGSYEQFF
>TRBJ2-1|TRBV29-1|15
CSVGVLSGTYNEQFF
>TRBJ2-2|TRBV6-1|14
CASRRDRNTGELFF
>TRBJ1-3|TRBV12-3/TRBV12-4|14
CASSLGFSGNTIYF
>TRBJ1-1|TRBV11-2|13
CATSFDRRTEAFF
>TRBJ1-3|TRBV29-1|13
CSVGGTAGNTIYF
>TRBJ2-3|TRBV11-2|13
CASSNTKTDTPYF
>TRBJ2-7|TRBV4-1|16
CANSATSGTGSGEQYF
>TRBJ2-1|TRBV6-5|15
CATRLGTGTYNEQFF
>TRBJ1-5|TRBV5-1|15
CASSLGLQGGQPQHF
>TRBJ2-5|TRBV11-1|14
CASSSGSGEETQYF
>TRBJ2-7|TRBV7-9|17
CASSSDPGTRGSYEQYF
>TRBJ1-6|TRBV6-5|15
CASRLEGTVNSPLHF
>TRBJ2-7|TRBV28|19
CASSLGSKGKWGYSYEQYF
>TRBJ2-5|TRBV5-6|15
CASSIGQAQQETQYF
>TRBJ2-7|TRBV5-5|16
CASSTTKGSSRHEQYF
>TRBJ2-2|TRBV24-1|17
CATGVLAGGSDTWELFF
>TRBJ1-2|TRBV12-3/TRBV12-4|15
CASSPTASLGYGYTF
>TRBJ2-2|TRBV7-9|17
CARSSTPGTGTTGELFF
>TRBJ2-7|TRBV7-8|15
CASSTHRVLAYEQYF
>TRBJ1-5|TRBV6-5|15
CASSITGGKNQPQHF
>TRBJ2-1|TRBV14|12
CASTAGYNEQFF
>TRBJ2-1|TRBV12-3/TRBV12-4|15
CASSPRQGGANEQFF
>TRBJ2-1|TRBV11-2|13
CASSSGQVNEQFF
>TRBJ2-7|TRBV10-1|17
CASRSLGGGIGVGEQYF
>TRBJ2-3|TRBV29-1|12
CSVEAHRETQYF
>TRBJ1-1|TRBV29-1|12
CSVGNDGTEAFF
>TRBJ2-1|TRBV6-5|14
CASSDRAHYNEQFF
>TRBJ1-1|TRBV5-1|16
CASILGSGTANTEAFF
>TRBJ2-3|TRBV7-8|17
CASSLATGRRRTDTQYF
>TRBJ2-2|TRBV29-1|14
CSVSGTSNTGELFF
>TRBJ2-1|TRBV11-2|15
CASSLALAGLNEQFF
>TRBJ1-1|TRBV6-2/TRBV6-3|14
CASSTTQGSAEAFF
>TRBJ2-1|TRBV4-1|12
CASEGAYNEQFF
>TRBJ2-1|TRBV6-1|15
CASSVRAGAGDEQFF
>TRBJ2-5|TRBV10-1|16
CASSESSGRSLETQYF
>TRBJ2-2|TRBV6-1|15
CASSVGAGETGEPFF
>TRBJ1-6|TRBV4-1|16
CASSQDTSWRDSPLHF
>TRBJ2-1|TRBV4-1|17
CASSASGLAGGRNEQFF
>TRBJ2-2|TRBV7-8|15
CASSVPGLNTGELFF
>TRBJ2-1|TRBV11-2|15
CASRHTSGVYNEQFF
>TRBJ1-5|TRBV11-2|13
CTSSLVTGQPQHF